Sequencing of this T cell receptor (beta chain) was carried out in a study of blood T cells in healthy people across ages. Study-level background: The capture of about one barcoded beta molecule per two T cells was achieved by template switching.

This clonotype was seen only a few times. With a J-beta primer mix and a sample-barcoded 5' primer, a second PCR ran roughly 7 to 11 cycles. One entry per CDR3 protein, called by TCRdb with MiXCR from the 5' RACE reads. This sample has more than 800,000 distinct CDR3 sequences, with 35% to 50% found just once. The sequence was collected from a woman aged 60-75 years in good health. The sequenced sample consisted of blood.

DNA of the CDR3: TGTGCCAGCTCACCACCTCGGACAGGGTCTGAATACGAGCAGTACTTC. This sequence encodes CASSPPRTGSEYEQYF. This chain links TRBV18 with TRBJ2-4; 8 bases map to TRBD1. The end of the DNA aligns better with TRBJ2-7, so the J call may be wrong. Germline V gene sequence: CDR1 KGHSH, CDR2 LQKENI. This CDR3 has 16 residues.